This TCR beta chain was identified during a study of T-cell reconstitution after alpha-beta-depleted transplantation in children. This clonotype was counted only a few times. Molecular barcoding with unique molecular identifiers was used for the TCRbeta library. TCRdb redid the calling of the PCR reads with MiXCR, one entry per CDR3 protein. The data contain over 200,000 distinct CDR3 sequences, approximately 10% of them seen just once; the ten biggest clones take up 6.2%. This TCR came from a human donor who donated a stem cell graft to a child with acute lymphoblastic leukemia. This sample comprised PBMCs from the stem cell graft donor, obtained from the stem cell graft.

The CDR3 reads CASSLRTGGLYEQYF. The CDR3 region has the DNA TGTGCCAGCAGTCTTCGGACAGGGGGCCTCTACGAGCAGTACTTC. V and J are TRBV13 and TRBJ2-7, with TRBD1 matching 11 bases. Germline trimming cut 6 bases from V and 3 bases from J; bases unmatched to any gene: 7. Germline V gives CDR1 PRHDT, CDR2 FYEKMQ (reference sequence). The CDR3 extends over 15 amino acids. Together with reference TRBV13 and TRBJ2-7, the CDR3 gives the full variable domain: AAGVIQSPRHLIKEKRETATLKCYPIPRHDTVYWYQQGPGQDPQFLISFYEKMQSDKGSIPDRFSAQQFSDYHSELNMSSLELGDSALYFCASSLRTGGLYEQYFGPGTRLTVT.